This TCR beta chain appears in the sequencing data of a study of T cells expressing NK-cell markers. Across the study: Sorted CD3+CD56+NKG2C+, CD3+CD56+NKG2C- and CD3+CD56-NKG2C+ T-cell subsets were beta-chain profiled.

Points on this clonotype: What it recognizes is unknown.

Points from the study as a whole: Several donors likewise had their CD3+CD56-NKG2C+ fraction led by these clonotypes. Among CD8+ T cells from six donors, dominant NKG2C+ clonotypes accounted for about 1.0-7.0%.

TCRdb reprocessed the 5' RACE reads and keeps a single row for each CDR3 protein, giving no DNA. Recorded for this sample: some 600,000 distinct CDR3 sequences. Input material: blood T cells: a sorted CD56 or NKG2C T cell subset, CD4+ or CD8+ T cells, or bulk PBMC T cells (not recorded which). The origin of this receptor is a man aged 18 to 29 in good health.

CDR3 loop: CASSLDGLAINEQFF. This chain connects TRBV11-2 to TRBJ2-1; with no DNA, the TCRdb D assignment of TRBD2 cannot be verified. Germline V lookup: CDR1 SGHAT, CDR2 FQNNGV. The CDR3 contains 15 residues.